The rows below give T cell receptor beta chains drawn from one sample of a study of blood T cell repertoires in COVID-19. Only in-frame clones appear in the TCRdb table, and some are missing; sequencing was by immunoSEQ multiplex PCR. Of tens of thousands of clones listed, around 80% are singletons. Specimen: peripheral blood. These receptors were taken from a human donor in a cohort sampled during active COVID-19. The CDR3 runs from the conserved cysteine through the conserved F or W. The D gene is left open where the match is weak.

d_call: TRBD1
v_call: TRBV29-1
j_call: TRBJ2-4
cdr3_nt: TGCAGCGTTCAAAAGGACAGGGGGAAATTTTACATTCAGTACTTC
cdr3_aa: CSVQKDRGKFYIQYF

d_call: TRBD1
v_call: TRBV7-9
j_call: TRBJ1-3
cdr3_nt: TGTGCCAGCAGCAACAGGGGGTTCTCTGGAAACACCATATATTTT
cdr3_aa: CASSNRGFSGNTIYF

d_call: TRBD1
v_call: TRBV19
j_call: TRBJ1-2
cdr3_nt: TGTGCCAGTAGTTCCCCTGACAGGGACTATGGCTACACCTTC
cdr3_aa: CASSSPDRDYGYTF

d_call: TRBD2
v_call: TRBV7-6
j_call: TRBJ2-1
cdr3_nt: TGTGCCAGCAGCTTAGCTAGCAGCGGGAGGCTTCACGGCGGGAATGAGCAGTTCTTC
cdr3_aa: CASSLASSGRLHGGNEQFF

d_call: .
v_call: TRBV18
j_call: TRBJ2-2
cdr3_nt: TGTGCCAGCTCACCAATAGAGGGTTCGTCCAACGGGGAGCTGTTTTTT
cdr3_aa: CASSPIEGSSNGELFF

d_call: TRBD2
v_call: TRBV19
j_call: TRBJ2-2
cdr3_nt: TGTGCCAGTATTGGGCTAGCGGGGGGCCCTACGAACACCGGGGAGCTGTTTTTT
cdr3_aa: CASIGLAGGPTNTGELFF

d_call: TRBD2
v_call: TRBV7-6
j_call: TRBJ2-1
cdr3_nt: TGTGCCAGCAGCTGGGGACTAGCGGGGGGTACAAGTGGGTCGTTCTTC
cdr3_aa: CASSWGLAGGTSGSFF

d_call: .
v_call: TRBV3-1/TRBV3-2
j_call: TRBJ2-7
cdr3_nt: TGTGCCAGCAGTCAAGAAGGGCGGTGCGGGCTAACCTACGAGCAGTACTTC
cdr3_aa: CASSQEGRCGLTYEQYF

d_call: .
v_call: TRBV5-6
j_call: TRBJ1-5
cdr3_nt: TGTGCCAGCAGCTTGGGTGCGGGGCTCCCCCGCCCCCAGCATTTT
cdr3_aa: CASSLGAGLPRPQHF

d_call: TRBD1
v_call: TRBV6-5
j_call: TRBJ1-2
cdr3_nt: TGTGCCAGCAGGGCGGCAGGGGGGAATGGCTACACCTTC
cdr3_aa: CASRAAGGNGYTF

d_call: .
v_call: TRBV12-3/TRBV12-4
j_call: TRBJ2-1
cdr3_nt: TGTGCCGTAAGTGTAGACAATGAGCAGTTCTTC
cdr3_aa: CAVSVDNEQFF

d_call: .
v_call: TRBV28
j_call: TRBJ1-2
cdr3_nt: TGTGCCAGCAAGGCAGGGGCGGTTGGCTACACCTTC
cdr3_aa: CASKAGAVGYTF

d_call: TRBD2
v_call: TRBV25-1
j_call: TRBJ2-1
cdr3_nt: TGTGCCGCTAGCGGGAGGGGCAACAATGAGCAGTTCTTC
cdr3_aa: CAASGRGNNEQFF

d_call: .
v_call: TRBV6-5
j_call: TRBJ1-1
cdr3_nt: TGTGCCAGCAGTAACACAGAGAACACTGAAGCTTTCTTT
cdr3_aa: CASSNTENTEAFF

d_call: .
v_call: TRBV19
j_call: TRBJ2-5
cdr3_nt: TGTGCCAGTAGTCTCTATAACGAAGAGACCCAGTACTTC
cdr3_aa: CASSLYNEETQYF